The following is a T cell receptor (beta chain) sequence with its context. Taking its sample share into account, this clonotype is medium-sized (0.01 to 0.1%). Its antigen target is currently unknown. Base qualities were left out, and no much larger clone turns up one base away. The sample is drawn from a study of immune reconstitution after stem cell transplant in scleroderma (dated by TCRdb to 2015 to 2018). The library was obtained by RT-PCR. The instrument was an Illumina MiSeq. Through fastp at Q25 and MiXCR, TCRdb rebuilt clones from the public reads, retaining in-frame beta chains. Here each entry gathers all rows of one CDR3 protein and keeps the most common genes and DNA. This sample comprises some 990 distinct CDR3 sequences, about a tenth of them detected only once. The ten most abundant clones make up around 16% of the sample. There are 14 amino acids in the CDR3, from cysteine to phenylalanine inclusive. Of all the DNA, just the CDR3 is kept, 42 bases in frame from base 1. V is pared back by 0 bases and J by 6 bases, with 10 bases lying between the germline termini. The germline V gene encodes CDR1 MNHEY and CDR2 SVGEGT.

This receptor was obtained from a male donor with systemic sclerosis. The specimen was collected before or after autologous hematopoietic stem cell transplantation (not recorded which). In this chain, TRBV6-2 or TRBV6-3 is recombined with TRBJ2-3; no confident D gene assignment can be made. The DNA reads TGTGCCAGCAGTTACTCGCGGTCGAGTGATACGCAGTATTTT. Protein translation: CASSYSRSSDTQYF.